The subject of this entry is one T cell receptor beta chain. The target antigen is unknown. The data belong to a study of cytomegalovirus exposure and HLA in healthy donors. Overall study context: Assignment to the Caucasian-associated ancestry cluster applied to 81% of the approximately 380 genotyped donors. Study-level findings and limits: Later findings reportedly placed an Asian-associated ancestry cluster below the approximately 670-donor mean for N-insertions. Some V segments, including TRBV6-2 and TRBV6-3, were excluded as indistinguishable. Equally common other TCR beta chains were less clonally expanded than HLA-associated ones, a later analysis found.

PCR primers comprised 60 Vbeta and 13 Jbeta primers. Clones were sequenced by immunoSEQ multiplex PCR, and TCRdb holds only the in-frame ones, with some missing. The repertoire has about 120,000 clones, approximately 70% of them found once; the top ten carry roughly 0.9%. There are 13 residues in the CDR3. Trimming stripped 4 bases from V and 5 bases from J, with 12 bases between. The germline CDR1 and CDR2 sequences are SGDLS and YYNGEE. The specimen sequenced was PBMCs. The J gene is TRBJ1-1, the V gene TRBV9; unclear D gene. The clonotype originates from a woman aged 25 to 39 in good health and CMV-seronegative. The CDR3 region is CASSHSEGTEAFF. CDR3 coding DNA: TGTGCCAGCAGCCACTCGGAGGGAACTGAAGCTTTCTTT.